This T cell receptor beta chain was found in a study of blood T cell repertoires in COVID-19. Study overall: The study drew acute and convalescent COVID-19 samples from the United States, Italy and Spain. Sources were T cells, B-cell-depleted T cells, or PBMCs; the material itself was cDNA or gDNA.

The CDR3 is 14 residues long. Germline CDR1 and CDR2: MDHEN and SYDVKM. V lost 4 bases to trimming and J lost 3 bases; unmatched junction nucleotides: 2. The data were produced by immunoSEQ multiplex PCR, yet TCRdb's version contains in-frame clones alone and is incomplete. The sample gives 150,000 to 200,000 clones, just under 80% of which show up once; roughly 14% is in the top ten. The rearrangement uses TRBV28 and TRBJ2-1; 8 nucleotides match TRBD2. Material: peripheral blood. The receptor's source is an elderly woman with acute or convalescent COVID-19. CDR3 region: CASSSAGGYNEQFF. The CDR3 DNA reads TGTGCCAGCAGTTCCGCGGGGGGCTACAATGAGCAGTTCTTC.